The next 5 T cell receptor beta chains were all read from a single sample in a study of blood T cells in healthy people across ages. The second PCR ran about 7 to 12 cycles with a sample-barcoded 5' primer and J-beta primers. TCRdb redid the calling of the 5' RACE reads with MiXCR, one entry per CDR3 protein. The table has roughly 1.4 million distinct CDR3 sequences, roughly 64% seen once. What was sequenced was blood. These receptors were obtained from a man between 18 and 29 years old in good health.

This clonotype was seen once. As DNA, the CDR3 is TGCAGTGCTAGTAGGGTAGCGGGAGGCCGCCTAACAAATTCCTACAATGAGCAGTTCTTC. Protein sequence: CSASRVAGGRLTNSYNEQFF. V usage is TRBV20-1 and J usage is TRBJ2-1, with 10 bases lining up with TRBD2. This CDR3 is 20 amino acids long. CDR1 is DFQATT, CDR2 SNEGSKA, per germline (reference sequence). J was trimmed by 1 base and V by 3 bases; bases with no gene match: 18.

This rearrangement joins TRBV27 to TRBJ1-5; D ambiguous. Trimming stripped 2 bases from V and 5 bases from J, with 10 bases between. The CDR3 spans 14 residues. Germline assignment: CDR1 MNHEY and CDR2 SMNVEV (reference sequence). The CDR3 sequence: CASSLRAGYQPQHF. The CDR3 DNA reads TGTGCCAGCAGTTTACGGGCAGGATATCAGCCCCAGCATTTT.

The chain combines TRBV29-1 with TRBJ2-4, with a possible D match to TRBD2 (5 bases). The J call may be incorrect, as the DNA end agrees better with TRBJ2-7. This CDR3 is 15 amino acids long. Germline V gene sequence: CDR1 SQVTM, CDR2 ANQGSEA. Written as DNA, the CDR3 is TGCAGCGTTGATTTGGGCACAGCTTACGGGGTCGAGCAGTACTTC. Protein: CSVDLGTAYGVEQYF.

This clonotype was picked up a small number of times. This chain joins TRBV29-1 and TRBJ2-3, with D unresolved. This CDR3 is built from 12 residues. Germline V gene sequence: CDR1 SQVTM, CDR2 ANQGSEA. Trimming took off 0 bases at V and 6 bases at J, with 7 bases between the two ends. The CDR3 loop is CSVEDSRDTQYF. The CDR3 DNA reads TGCAGCGTTGAAGATTCTAGGGATACGCAGTATTTT.

The V and J genes are TRBV20-1 and TRBJ2-7; 15 nucleotides agree with TRBD2. The CDR3 spans 16 residues. The trim removed 4 bases at V and 0 bases at J, leaving 4 bases unmatched. Germline CDR1 and CDR2: DFQATT and SNEGSKA (reference sequence). The CDR3 region has the DNA TGCAGTGCTACCGGGACTAGCGGGAGGCCCTCCTACGAGCAGTACTTC. Translating gives CSATGTSGRPSYEQYF.